The sequence of this TCR beta chain was determined in a study of shared clonotypes between healthy human individuals. Terminally differentiated effector memory CD45RA+ cells were excluded from the naive CD8 cells, which were CD45RO-negative and positively selected for CCR7. The assay was immunoSEQ multiplex PCR, and TCRdb's table has in-frame clones only and misses some. The sample lists 1.5 million to 2.5 million clones; roughly 95% were seen once. About this clone itself: Other DNA sequences in this sample translate to the same CDR3.

The source material was naive CD8+ T cells sorted from blood. This TCR derives from a man between 18 and 29 years old in good health.

CDR3 region: CASSPSGSSYNEQFF. CDR3 nucleotide sequence: TGTGCCAGCAGCCCTAGCGGAAGCTCCTACAATGAGCAGTTCTTC. The chain combines TRBV27 with TRBJ2-1, with 7 bases aligning to TRBD2. Germline V gene lookup returns CDR1 MNHEY and CDR2 SMNVEV (reference sequence). Trimming cost V 6 bases and J 0 bases; bases outside gene matches: 5. The CDR3 runs 15 residues.